What follows are 19 T cell receptor beta chains derived from one specimen sequenced in a study of OX40 agonist ivuxolimab in advanced cancers. Sequenced by immunoSEQ multiplex PCR; TCRdb stores in-frame clones only, minus some. The sample holds approximately 70,000 clones, roughly 89% seen once. Material: CD4+ or CD8+ T cells sorted from blood, obtained in a trial of the OX40 agonist ivuxolimab. The receptors derive from an adult with an advanced solid tumor such as melanoma, head and neck, liver or kidney cancer.

This clone was observed once. In nucleotides, the CDR3 is TGCGCCAGCAGCTCCGTCCCGGGACTAGCGGGGGGCCGTGGCACCGGGGAGCTGTTTTTT. Translated, it gives CASSSVPGLAGGRGTGELFF. The chain uses TRBV5-1 and TRBJ2-2; 15 bases are a match to TRBD2. Germline V gives CDR1 SGHRS, CDR2 YFSETQ. The CDR3 is 20 amino acids. The V gene end was trimmed by 3 bases and the J gene end by 4 bases; junction bases not matched to a gene: 13.

This chain connects TRBV9 to TRBJ1-5, with D perhaps TRBD1 (5 bases). Germline assignment: CDR1 SGDLS and CDR2 YYNGEE. Trimming removed 3 bases at V and 2 bases at J, with 9 bases between. The length of the CDR3 is 14 residues. In DNA form, the CDR3 reads TGTGCCAGCAGCGGGGGCTCGGGCAATCAGCCCCAGCATTTT. Translating gives CASSGGSGNQPQHF.

The chain joins TRBV9 to TRBJ2-1, with TRBD2 as a possible D gene (6 bases). The V end lost 2 bases, the J end lost 9 bases, and 6 bases lay between the germline ends. The CDR3 spans 11 residues. Germline CDR1 is SGDLS and CDR2 is YYNGEE. This CDR3 is CASSVGGEQFF. The CDR3 region has the DNA TGTGCCAGCAGCGTCGGGGGTGAGCAGTTCTTC.

The V gene is TRBV5-1, the J gene TRBJ2-3; TRBD2 agrees at 13 bases. Germline V gene sequence: CDR1 SGHRS, CDR2 YFSETQ. The CDR3 totals 16 residues. V was pared by 8 bases and J by 4 bases, with 10 bases of the junction left unmatched. The CDR3 loop reads CASFTLAGGPADTQYF. In DNA, the CDR3 is TGCGCCAGTTTCACACTAGCGGGGGGGCCCGCAGATACGCAGTATTTT.

The chain joins TRBV5-4 to TRBJ2-7; weak D call: TRBD1 (6 bases). There are 14 residues in the CDR3. Trimming took off 5 bases at V and 0 bases at J, with 12 bases between the two ends. The germline CDR1 and CDR2 sequences are SGHNT and YYREEE (reference sequence). The CDR3 DNA is TGTGCCAGCAGTCAGGACAGACTCTCCTACGAGCAGTACTTC. Protein product: CASSQDRLSYEQYF. Looking up the rest from reference TRBV5-4 and TRBJ2-7 gives the full variable domain: ETGVTQSPTHLIKTRGQQVTLRCSSQSGHNTVSWYQQALGQGPQFIFQYYREEENGRGNFPPRFSGLQFPNYSSELNVNALELDDSALYLCASSQDRLSYEQYFGPGTRLTVT.

This sequence joins TRBV7-6 and TRBJ1-3, with D possibly TRBD1 on 5 matching bases. CDR3 length: 15 amino acids. V was trimmed by 4 bases and J by 2 bases, leaving 12 bases between them. CDR1 and CDR2 from the germline V gene are SGHVS and FNYEAQ. In DNA form, the CDR3 reads TGTGCCAGCAGCTCTCCAAGAGGGGCTGGAAACACCATATATTTT. Encoded protein: CASSSPRGAGNTIYF.

The chain joins TRBV18 to TRBJ1-2, with a weak D call TRBD1 (5 bases). From germline, CDR1 is KGHSH and CDR2 LQKENI. Trimming removed 2 bases from V and 4 bases from J, with 17 bases in between. CDR3 length equals 16 residues. CDR3 amino acids: CASSPEMEGGTYGYTF. The CDR3 bases are TGTGCCAGCTCACCAGAGATGGAGGGAGGGACCTATGGCTACACCTTC.

The genes are TRBV28 and TRBJ1-5; weak D call: TRBD1 (5 bases). The CDR3 runs 15 residues. Germline V lookup: CDR1 MDHEN, CDR2 SYDVKM. V lost 0 bases to trimming and J lost 0 bases, with 6 bases between them. The CDR3 DNA reads as TGTGCCAGCAGTTTATGGGGGGTTAGCAATCAGCCCCAGCATTTT. This codes for CASSLWGVSNQPQHF.

The gene calls are TRBV11-2 and TRBJ2-7; D is unclear. The CDR3 is made up of 15 amino acids. Germline CDR1 reads SGHAT; CDR2 reads FQNNGV. The V end lost 2 bases, the J end lost 5 bases, and 16 bases lay between the germline ends. CDR3 in DNA: TGTGCCAGCAGCTTAAACCGCCTGCAGGCCCACGAGCAGTACTTC. It encodes CASSLNRLQAHEQYF.

This clone occurred a few times. V usage is TRBV2 and J usage is TRBJ2-2; D remains ambiguous. V lost 7 bases and J lost 1, with 13 bases in between. The CDR3 is 15 residues long. Per germline, CDR1 SNHLY and CDR2 FYNNEI. CDR3 protein: CASTESAVNTGELFF. CDR3 bases: TGTGCCAGCACAGAGAGTGCAGTGAACACCGGGGAGCTGTTTTTT.

The chain carries TRBV19 and TRBJ2-1; 8 nucleotides match TRBD1. The germline gives CDR1 LNHDA, CDR2 SQIVND (reference sequence). The CDR3 has 14 residues. J gave up 10 bases and V 6 bases, and 11 bases lay outside the gene matches. CDR3 nucleotide sequence: TGTGCCAGTAGCGTGGGACAGGTCCCTGGGGAGCAGTTCTTC. Translated, it gives CASSVGQVPGEQFF.

The J gene is TRBJ2-3, the V gene TRBV7-9, with D perhaps matching TRBD1 (5 bases). Between the trimmed V and J ends, which lost 5 bases and 6 bases, there was a span of 15 bases. The CDR3 runs 14 residues. The germline CDR1 and CDR2 sequences are SEHNR and FQNEAQ (reference sequence). This CDR3 reads CASSPRQPLDTQYF. CDR3 coding DNA: TGTGCCAGCAGCCCCAGACAGCCTCTTGATACGCAGTATTTT.

V is TRBV6-4 and J is TRBJ2-2; D is possibly TRBD1 (6 bases). Germline V gene lookup returns CDR1 MRHNA and CDR2 SNTAGT. This CDR3 spans 13 amino acids. V lost 6 bases to trimming and J lost 5 bases, with 10 bases between them. The chain's CDR3 is CASRRTGTGELFF. DNA of the CDR3: TGTGCCAGCAGACGCACAGGGACCGGGGAGCTGTTTTTT.

The chain has TRBV28 and TRBJ1-6, with D unresolved. V was clipped by 6 bases and J by 0 bases, with 6 bases between them. Germline loops: CDR1 MDHEN, CDR2 SYDVKM. The CDR3 has 14 residues. This CDR3 is CASRRSSYNSPLHF. CDR3 DNA: TGTGCCAGCAGAAGGAGCTCCTATAATTCACCCCTCCACTTT.

The V gene is TRBV27, the J gene TRBJ1-4; D is ambiguous. There are 13 residues in the CDR3. V dropped 2 bases and J dropped 7 bases, with 8 bases sitting between them. In germline, CDR1 is MNHEY, CDR2 SMNVEV (reference sequence). Written as DNA, the CDR3 is TGTGCCAGCAGTTTAACGTGGGGTGAAAAACTGTTTTTT. It yields the protein CASSLTWGEKLFF.

This sequence joins TRBV6-6 and TRBJ2-3; 11 bases fit TRBD1. Germline V gene data show CDR1 as MNHNY and CDR2 as SVGAGI (reference sequence). The CDR3 length is 15 residues. The V and J ends lost 7 bases and 8 bases, in that order; junction bases with no gene match: 11. In nucleotides, the CDR3 is TGTGCCAGCATGCTGGAAGGGACAGGGGGTTCTACGCAGTATTTT. Translation gives CASMLEGTGGSTQYF.

The gene calls are TRBV27 and TRBJ1-5; D is ambiguous. The ends were cut back, 4 bases at V and 6 bases at J, with 10 bases in the middle. CDR1 and CDR2 from the germline V gene are MNHEY and SMNVEV (reference sequence). The CDR3 extends over 13 amino acids. Written as DNA, the CDR3 is TGTGCCAGCAGTTGGGGTAGTCGTCAGCCCCAGCATTTT. This sequence encodes CASSWGSRQPQHF.

This chain connects TRBV15 to TRBJ1-5, with 7 nucleotides matching TRBD1. The CDR3 has 16 residues. The V gene's germline CDR1 is LNHNV and CDR2 YYDKDF (reference sequence). The trim removed 0 bases at V and 3 bases at J, leaving 5 bases unmatched. CDR3 coding DNA: TGTGCCACCAGCAGAGATACGGGACAGAACAATCAGCCCCAGCATTTT. Protein: CATSRDTGQNNQPQHF.

DNA of the CDR3: TGTGCCAGTAGTAAGGACGGGGTAAGCTCCTACGAGCAGTACTTC. Its protein product is CASSKDGVSSYEQYF. The genes are TRBV19 and TRBJ2-7, with D perhaps TRBD2 (5 bases). The CDR3 is 15 residues long. V was trimmed by 4 bases and J by 0 bases, leaving 13 bases between them. The germline CDR1 and CDR2 sequences are LNHDA and SQIVND (reference sequence).